The source of this T cell receptor (beta chain) is a study of blood T cell repertoires in COVID-19. Repertoires were generated with immunoSEQ multiplex PCR, while TCRdb's copy carries only in-frame clones and drops some. The table records 50,000 to 70,000 clones, roughly 80% of them present only once. Sequencing was carried out using peripheral blood. The receptor comes from a man aged 55 to 70 with acute or convalescent COVID-19.

The CDR3 loop reads CASRGGLAGYNEQFF. As DNA, the CDR3 is TGTGCCAGCAGGGGGGGACTAGCGGGATACAATGAGCAGTTCTTC. The V and J genes are TRBV6-5 and TRBJ2-1, with 13 bases matching TRBD2. Looked up from germline, CDR1 is MNHEY and CDR2 is SVGAGI. V lost 6 bases to trimming and J lost 4 bases; unmatched junction nucleotides: 3. This CDR3 has 15 residues.